Listed below are T cell receptor beta chains from one sample, sequenced in a study of blood T cell repertoires in COVID-19. Assay used: immunoSEQ multiplex PCR; TCRdb lists only in-frame clones, some missing. The sample has tens of thousands of clones; around 90% are singletons. The sequencing input was peripheral blood. These receptors were obtained from a man aged 45-65 years with acute or convalescent COVID-19. The CDR3 runs from the conserved cysteine through the conserved F or W.

v_call | cdr3_aa
TRBV11-3 | CASSLLAVASNTEAFF
TRBV2 | CASLKETSGTGELFF
TRBV10-1 | CASSEAGRTDTQYF
TRBV11-3 | CASSLDHYTGELFF
TRBV29-1 | CSAPWTSTDTQYF
TRBV25-1 | CASSEYKVGETQYF
TRBV3-1/TRBV3-2 | CASSQGQQLYNEQFF
TRBV30 | CAWSSVGELFF
TRBV7-2 | CASSFDRGRVETQYF
TRBV29-1 | CSVEEGGLDRGLAGLTYEQYF
TRBV5-1 | CASSLLEGSYGYTF
TRBV7-9 | CASSSDGADYNYGYTF
TRBV27 | CASSPLGTGTYGYTF
TRBV18 | CASSPPTGPYEQYF
TRBV15 | CATSRVLNRGETQYF
TRBV7-9 | CASSFPRGQGATEAFF
TRBV11-2 | CASSLVQGGTGNEQFF
TRBV4-2 | CASSPTQPPYEQYF
TRBV30 | CAWRGLAGLNEQFF
TRBV19 | CASSTLAGGPLETQYF
TRBV6-5 | CASSLRGADGNTIYF
TRBV9 | CASSVRQRDTEAFF
TRBV19 | CASSIDSNGGAGGYLNEQFF
TRBV5-1 | CASSLDPGTTEAFF
TRBV21-1 | CASSSWDIYEQYF
TRBV19 | CASSIAGAGADTQYF
TRBV29-1 | CSVTTPYEQYF